The clone carrying this TCR beta chain was seen a few times. What it binds is not known. This CDR3 comprises 19 residues. Unmatched junction bases numbered 8, after V lost 2 bases and J lost 0 bases. Germline CDR1 MDHEN, CDR2 SYDVKM. Unique molecular identifiers were used to barcode this TCRbeta library. TCRdb used MiXCR to reprocess the PCR reads, holding one entry per CDR3 protein. The sample records about 610,000 distinct CDR3 sequences, roughly a quarter being singletons. These data belong to a study of T-cell reconstitution after alpha-beta-depleted transplantation in children. Study outcomes and limitations: After transplant, high TCRbeta diversity at day 60 in some patients arose from surviving recipient T cells and thymic progenitors. When one year had passed after transplant, most T-cell counts and diversity came from newly produced T cells. Reports say that about two months after transplant, the alpha-beta T cells came out of several hundred graft clones that had expanded.

This TCR came from a boy younger than two with Wiskott-Aldrich syndrome, due to receive a stem cell transplant. This chain joins TRBV28 and TRBJ2-1; 12 nucleotides align to TRBD2. Sequences were derived from PBMCs, sampled before TCRalphabeta/CD19-depleted stem cell transplant. The CDR3 DNA follows: TGTGCCAGCAGTTTAAGTTGGACTAGCGGGGCTAGCTCCTACAATGAGCAGTTCTTC. Translation gives CASSLSWTSGASSYNEQFF.